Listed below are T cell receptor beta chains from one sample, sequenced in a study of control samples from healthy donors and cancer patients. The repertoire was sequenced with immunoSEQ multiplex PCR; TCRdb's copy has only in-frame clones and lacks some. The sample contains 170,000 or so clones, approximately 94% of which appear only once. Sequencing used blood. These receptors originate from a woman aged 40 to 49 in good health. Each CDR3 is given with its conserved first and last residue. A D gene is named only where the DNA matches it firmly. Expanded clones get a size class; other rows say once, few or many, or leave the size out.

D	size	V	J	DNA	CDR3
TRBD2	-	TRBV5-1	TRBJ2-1	TGCGCCAGCAGCTTCCCCGCTAGCGGGGCTTCCGGCAATGAGCAGTTCTTC	CASSFPASGASGNEQFF
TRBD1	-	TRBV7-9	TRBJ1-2	TGTGCCAGCAGCCAAACAGGGGCCGCGAACTATGGCTACACCTTC	CASSQTGAANYGYTF
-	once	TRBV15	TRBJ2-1	TGTGCCACCAGCAGAGATGCGGGGAGCTCCTACAATGAGCAGTTCTTC	CATSRDAGSSYNEQFF
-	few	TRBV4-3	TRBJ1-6	TGCGCCAGCAGCCAACGGGCTGGACACAGCTCCTATAATTCACCCCTCCACTTT	CASSQRAGHSSYNSPLHF
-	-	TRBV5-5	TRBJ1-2	TGTGCCAGCAGCGATCCTCTTCCGATAACTATGTCGGACTATGGCTACACCTTC	CASSDPLPITMSDYGYTF
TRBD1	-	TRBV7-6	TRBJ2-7	TGTGCCAGCAGCCAAGGACAGGTCTACGAGCAGTACTTC	CASSQGQVYEQYF
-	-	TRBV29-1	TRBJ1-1	TGCAGCGTTGAATCCCAGGCAAACACTGAAGCTTTCTTT	CSVESQANTEAFF
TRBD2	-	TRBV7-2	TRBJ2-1	TGTGCCAGCAGCTTAGCGGTTCGGACTAGCGGGAGACACAATGAGCAGTTCTTC	CASSLAVRTSGRHNEQFF
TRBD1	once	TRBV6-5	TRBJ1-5	TGTGCCAGCGCCCGGGACAGGGGGCAGCCCCAGCATTTT	CASARDRGQPQHF
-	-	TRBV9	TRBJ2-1	TGTGCCAGCAGCGTAGCCCCAGGAACCAATGAGCAGTTCTTC	CASSVAPGTNEQFF
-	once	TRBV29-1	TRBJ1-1	TGCAGTGGGACCAGGCTTAATGAAGCTTTCTTT	CSGTRLNEAFF
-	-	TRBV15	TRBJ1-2	TGTGCCACCAGCAGAGATGTTCTGGGGACACGCCGAAATGGCTACACCTTC	CATSRDVLGTRRNGYTF
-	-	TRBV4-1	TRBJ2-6	TGCGCCAGCAGCCAAGGGTCTTCTGGGGCCAACGTCCTGACTTTC	CASSQGSSGANVLTF
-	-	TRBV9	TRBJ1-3	TGTGCCAGCAGCGGGGGCCAGGGTTCTGGAAACACCATATATTTT	CASSGGQGSGNTIYF
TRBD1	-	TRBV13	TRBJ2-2	TGTGCCAGCAGCTTGGAGACAGGGGAGGTCAACGGGGAGCTGTTTTTT	CASSLETGEVNGELFF
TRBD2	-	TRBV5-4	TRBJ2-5	TGTGCCAGCAGCTTAGGGGGGAGCGGGGGTGAGACCCAGTACTTC	CASSLGGSGGETQYF
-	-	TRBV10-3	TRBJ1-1	TGTGCCATCAGTGAGTTAGAGGGAACTGAAGCTTTCTTT	CAISELEGTEAFF
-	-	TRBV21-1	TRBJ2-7	TGTGCCAGCAGCAAGGGGGTCGAGAACGAGCAGTACTTC	CASSKGVENEQYF
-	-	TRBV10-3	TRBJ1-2	TGTGCCATCAGTGAATTTGAACAGGAGACCTATGGCTACACCTTC	CAISEFEQETYGYTF
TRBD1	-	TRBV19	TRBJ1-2	TGTGCCAGTAGTCCGGACAGGGAGGCTGGCTACACCTTC	CASSPDREAGYTF
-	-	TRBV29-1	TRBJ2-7	TGCAGCGTTGTCGGTCAGTGGAGCTCCTACGAGCAGTACTTC	CSVVGQWSSYEQYF
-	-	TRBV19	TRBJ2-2	TGTGCCAGTAGTATATCGTCTGGGGGCGGGGAGCTGTTTTTT	CASSISSGGGELFF
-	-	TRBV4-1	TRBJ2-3	TGCGCCAGCAGTACACGATCTAGCACAGATACGCAGTATTTT	CASSTRSSTDTQYF
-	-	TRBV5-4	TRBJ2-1	TGTGCCAGCAGCTTGCTCTACAATGAGCAGTTCTTC	CASSLLYNEQFF
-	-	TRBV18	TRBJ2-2	TGTGCCAGCTCGCGGAGACAGCCCGGGGAGCTGTTTTTT	CASSRRQPGELFF
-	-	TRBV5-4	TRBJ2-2	TGTGCCAGCAGCTTCGATAGCGGTTCGAACACCGGGGAGCTGTTTTTT	CASSFDSGSNTGELFF
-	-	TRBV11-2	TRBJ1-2	TGTGCCAGCAGCTTATCCACAGGGATTATTGGCTACACCTTC	CASSLSTGIIGYTF
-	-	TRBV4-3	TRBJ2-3	TGCGCCAGCAGCCAAGATCGTCCGTCAGGGGCCGACGTGGCAGATACGCAGTATTTT	CASSQDRPSGADVADTQYF